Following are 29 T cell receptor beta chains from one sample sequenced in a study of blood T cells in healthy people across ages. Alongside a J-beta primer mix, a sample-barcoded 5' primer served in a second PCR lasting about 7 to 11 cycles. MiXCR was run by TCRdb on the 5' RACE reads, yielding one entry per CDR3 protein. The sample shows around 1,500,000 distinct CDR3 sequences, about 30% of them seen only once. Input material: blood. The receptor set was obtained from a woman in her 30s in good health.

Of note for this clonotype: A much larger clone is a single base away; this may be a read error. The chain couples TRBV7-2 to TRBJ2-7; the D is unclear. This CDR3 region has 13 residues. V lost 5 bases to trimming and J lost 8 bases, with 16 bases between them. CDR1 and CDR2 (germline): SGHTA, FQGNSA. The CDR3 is CASSPAVGGKQYF. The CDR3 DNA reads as TGTGCCAGCAGCCCCGCGGTAGGCGGAAAGCAGTACTTC. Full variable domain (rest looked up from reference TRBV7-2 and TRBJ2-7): GAGVSQSPSNKVTEKGKDVELRCDPISGHTALYWYRQSLGQGLEFLIYFQGNSAPDKSGLPSDRFSAERTGGSVSTLTIQRTQQEDSAVYLCASSPAVGGKQYFGPGTRLTVT.

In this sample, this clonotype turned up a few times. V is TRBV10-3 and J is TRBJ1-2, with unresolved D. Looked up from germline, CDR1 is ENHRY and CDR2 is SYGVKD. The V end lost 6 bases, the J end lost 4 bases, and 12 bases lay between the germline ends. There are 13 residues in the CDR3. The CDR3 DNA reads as TGTGCCATCAGCACGGACGGCCCCTATGGCTACACCTTC. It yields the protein CAISTDGPYGYTF.

CDR3 sequence: CASSLMRGSTEAFF. CDR3 nucleotide sequence: TGCGCCAGCAGCCTCATGAGGGGGAGCACTGAAGCTTTCTTT. This chain links TRBV5-1 with TRBJ1-1; perhaps TRBD1 as D (6 bases). V was clipped by 4 bases and J by 4 bases, with 14 bases between them. The germline CDR1 and CDR2 sequences are SGHRS and YFSETQ. The CDR3 runs to 14 residues.

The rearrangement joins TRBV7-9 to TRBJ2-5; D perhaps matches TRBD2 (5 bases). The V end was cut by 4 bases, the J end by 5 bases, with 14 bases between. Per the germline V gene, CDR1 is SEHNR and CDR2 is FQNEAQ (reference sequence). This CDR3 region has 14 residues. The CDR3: CASSSDGRRETQYF. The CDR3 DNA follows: TGTGCCAGCAGCTCGGACGGGCGGAGGGAGACCCAGTACTTC.

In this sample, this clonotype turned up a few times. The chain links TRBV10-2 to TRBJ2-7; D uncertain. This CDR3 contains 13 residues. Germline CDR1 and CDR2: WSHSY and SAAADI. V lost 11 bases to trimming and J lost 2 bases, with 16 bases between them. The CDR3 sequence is CAGTGSLTYEQYF. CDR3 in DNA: TGCGCCGGCACTGGATCGCTTACCTACGAGCAGTACTTC.

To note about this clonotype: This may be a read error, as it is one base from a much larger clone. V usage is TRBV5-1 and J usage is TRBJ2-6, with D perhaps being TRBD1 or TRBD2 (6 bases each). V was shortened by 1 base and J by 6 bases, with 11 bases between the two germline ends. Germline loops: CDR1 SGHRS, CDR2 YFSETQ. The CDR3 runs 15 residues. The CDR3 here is CASSLWGAEANVLTF. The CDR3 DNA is TGCGCCAGCAGCTTGTGGGGGGCTGAGGCCAACGTCCTGACTTTC.

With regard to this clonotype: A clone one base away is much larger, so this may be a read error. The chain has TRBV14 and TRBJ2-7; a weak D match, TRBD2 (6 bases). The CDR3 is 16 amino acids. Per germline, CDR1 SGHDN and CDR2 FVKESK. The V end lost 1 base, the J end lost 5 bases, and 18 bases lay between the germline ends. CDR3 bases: TGTGCCAGCAGCCAAGGGGGCGCAGGGAGGTCCGACGAGCAGTACTTC. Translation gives CASSQGGAGRSDEQYF. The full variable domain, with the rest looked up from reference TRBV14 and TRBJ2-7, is EAGVTQFPSHSVIEKGQTVTLRCDPISGHDNLYWYRRVMGKEIKFLLHFVKESKQDESGMPNNRFLAERTGGTYSTLKVQPAELEDSGVYFCASSQGGAGRSDEQYFGPGTRLTVT.

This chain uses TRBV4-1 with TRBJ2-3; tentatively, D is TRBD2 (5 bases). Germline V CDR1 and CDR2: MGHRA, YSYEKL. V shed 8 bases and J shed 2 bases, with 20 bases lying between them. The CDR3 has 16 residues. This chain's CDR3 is CASRGRTATLTDTQYF. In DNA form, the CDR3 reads TGCGCCAGCCGAGGTCGGACTGCAACGCTCACAGATACGCAGTATTTT.

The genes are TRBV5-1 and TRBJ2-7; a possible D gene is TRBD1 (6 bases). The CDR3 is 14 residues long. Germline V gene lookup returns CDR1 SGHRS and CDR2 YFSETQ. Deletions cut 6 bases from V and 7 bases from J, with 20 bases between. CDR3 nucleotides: TGCGCCAGCAAGGGGGAGTGGGCCTCGAGGGAGCAGTACTTC. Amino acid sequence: CASKGEWASREQYF. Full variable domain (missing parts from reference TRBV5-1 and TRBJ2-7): KAGVTQTPRYLIKTRGQQVTLSCSPISGHRSVSWYQQTPGQGLQFLFEYFSETQRNKGNFPGRFSGRQFSNSRSEMNVSTLELGDSALYLCASKGEWASREQYFGPGTRLTVT.

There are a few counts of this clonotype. CDR3 DNA: TGTGCCAGCAGCTACGGGTGGTATGGCTACACCTTC. Translated: CASSYGWYGYTF. The chain employs TRBV12-3 or TRBV12-4 and TRBJ1-2; unclear D gene. Trimming left V 6 bases short and J 5 bases short, with 10 bases between. There are 12 residues in the CDR3.

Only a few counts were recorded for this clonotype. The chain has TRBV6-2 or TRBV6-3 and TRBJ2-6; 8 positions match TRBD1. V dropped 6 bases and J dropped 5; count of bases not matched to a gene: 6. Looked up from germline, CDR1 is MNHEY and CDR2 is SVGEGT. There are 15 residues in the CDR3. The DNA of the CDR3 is TGTGCCAGCAGCCGACAGGGGACCAGGGCCAACGTCCTGACTTTC. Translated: CASSRQGTRANVLTF.

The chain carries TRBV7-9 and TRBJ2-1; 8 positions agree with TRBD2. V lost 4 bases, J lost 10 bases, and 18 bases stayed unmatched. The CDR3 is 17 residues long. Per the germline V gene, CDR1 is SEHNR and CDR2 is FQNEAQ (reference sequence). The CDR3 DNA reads TGTGCCAGCAGCTCTCCCCGGGGGGGGACTAGAGTTCGGGAGCAGTTCTTC. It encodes CASSSPRGGTRVREQFF.

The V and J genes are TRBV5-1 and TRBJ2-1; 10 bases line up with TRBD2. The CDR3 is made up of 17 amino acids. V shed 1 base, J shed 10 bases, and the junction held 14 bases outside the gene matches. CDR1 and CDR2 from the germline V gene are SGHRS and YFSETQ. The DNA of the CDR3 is TGCGCCAGCAGCTTGAGCGCGCGGACTAGCGGCCCTAGGGAGCAGTTCTTC. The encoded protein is CASSLSARTSGPREQFF.

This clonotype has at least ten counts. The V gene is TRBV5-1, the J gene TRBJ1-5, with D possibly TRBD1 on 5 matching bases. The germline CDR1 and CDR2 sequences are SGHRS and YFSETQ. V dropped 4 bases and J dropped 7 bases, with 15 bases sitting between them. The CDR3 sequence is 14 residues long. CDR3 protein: CASSPGEGRQPQHF. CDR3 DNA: TGCGCCAGCAGCCCCGGGGAGGGGAGGCAGCCCCAGCATTTT. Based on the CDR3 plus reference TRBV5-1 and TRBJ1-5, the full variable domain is KAGVTQTPRYLIKTRGQQVTLSCSPISGHRSVSWYQQTPGQGLQFLFEYFSETQRNKGNFPGRFSGRQFSNSRSEMNVSTLELGDSALYLCASSPGEGRQPQHFGDGTRLSIL.

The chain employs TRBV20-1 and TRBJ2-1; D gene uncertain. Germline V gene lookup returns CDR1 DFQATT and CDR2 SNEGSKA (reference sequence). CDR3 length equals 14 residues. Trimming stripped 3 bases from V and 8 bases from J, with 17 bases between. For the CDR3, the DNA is TGCAGTGCTAGTTCCGCGCTTCTGACGGATGAGCAGTTCTTC. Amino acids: CSASSALLTDEQFF.

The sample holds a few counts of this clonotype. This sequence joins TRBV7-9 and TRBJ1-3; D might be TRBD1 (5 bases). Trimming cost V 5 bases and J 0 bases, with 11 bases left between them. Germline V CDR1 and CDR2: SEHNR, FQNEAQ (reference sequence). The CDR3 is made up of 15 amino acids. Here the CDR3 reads CASSPDSASGNTIYF. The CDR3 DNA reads TGTGCCAGCAGCCCCGACAGTGCCTCTGGAAACACCATATATTTT.

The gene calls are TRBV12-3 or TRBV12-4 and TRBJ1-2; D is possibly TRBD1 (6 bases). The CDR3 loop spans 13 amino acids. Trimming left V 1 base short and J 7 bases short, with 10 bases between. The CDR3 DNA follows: TGTGCCAGCAGTTTAGTCAGACAGGCTGGCTACACCTTC. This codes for CASSLVRQAGYTF.

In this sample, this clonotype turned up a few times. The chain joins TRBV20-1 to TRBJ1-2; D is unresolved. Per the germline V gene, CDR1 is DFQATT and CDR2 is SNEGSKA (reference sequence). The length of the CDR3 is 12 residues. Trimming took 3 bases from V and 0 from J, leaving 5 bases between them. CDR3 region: CSAREANYGYTF. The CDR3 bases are TGCAGTGCTAGGGAGGCTAACTATGGCTACACCTTC.

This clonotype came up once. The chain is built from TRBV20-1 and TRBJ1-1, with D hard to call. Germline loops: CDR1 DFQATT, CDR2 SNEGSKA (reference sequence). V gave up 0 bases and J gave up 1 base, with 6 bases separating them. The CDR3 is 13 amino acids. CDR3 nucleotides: TGCAGTGCTAGAGACCTCAGGAACACTGAAGCTTTCTTT. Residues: CSARDLRNTEAFF.

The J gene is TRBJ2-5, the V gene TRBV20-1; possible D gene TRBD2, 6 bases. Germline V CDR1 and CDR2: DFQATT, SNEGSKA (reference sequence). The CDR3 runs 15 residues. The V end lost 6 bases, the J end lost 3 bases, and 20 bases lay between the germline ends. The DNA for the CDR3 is TGCAGTGCCCTCCCCTCTCTGGGCGGGAAAGAGACCCAGTACTTC. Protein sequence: CSALPSLGGKETQYF.

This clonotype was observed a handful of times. The CDR3 DNA sequence: TGTGCCAGCAGCTCCGTTGGGGACAGTAAACTTGAAGCTTTCTTT. Protein: CASSSVGDSKLEAFF. The J gene is TRBJ1-1, the V gene TRBV7-9; 7 bases match TRBD1. The germline CDR1 and CDR2 sequences are SEHNR and FQNEAQ (reference sequence). V was pared by 4 bases and J by 7 bases, with 12 bases of the junction left unmatched. The CDR3 runs 15 residues.

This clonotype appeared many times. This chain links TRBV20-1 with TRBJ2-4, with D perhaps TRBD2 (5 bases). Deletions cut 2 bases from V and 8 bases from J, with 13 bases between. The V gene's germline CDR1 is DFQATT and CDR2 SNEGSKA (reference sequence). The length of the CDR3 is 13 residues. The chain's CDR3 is CSARLAPEDIQYF. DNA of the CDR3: TGCAGTGCTAGACTTGCTCCGGAGGACATTCAGTACTTC.

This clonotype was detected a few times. Here the CDR3 reads CASSYGRGGATGELFF. The DNA of the CDR3 is TGTGCCAGCAGTTACGGCCGGGGGGGCGCGACCGGGGAGCTGTTTTTT. V usage is TRBV6-6 and J usage is TRBJ2-2; 8 bases agree with TRBD2. CDR1 is MNHNY and CDR2 is SVGAGI in the germline V gene (reference sequence). The trim removed 2 bases at V and 5 bases at J, leaving 7 bases unmatched. The length of the CDR3 is 16 residues.

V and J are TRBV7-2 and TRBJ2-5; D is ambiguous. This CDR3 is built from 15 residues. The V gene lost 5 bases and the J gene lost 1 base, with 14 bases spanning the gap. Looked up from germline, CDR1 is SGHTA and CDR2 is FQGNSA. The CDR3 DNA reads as TGTGCCAGCAGCCCATTCTTCGCTTCCCAAGAGACCCAGTACTTC. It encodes CASSPFFASQETQYF.

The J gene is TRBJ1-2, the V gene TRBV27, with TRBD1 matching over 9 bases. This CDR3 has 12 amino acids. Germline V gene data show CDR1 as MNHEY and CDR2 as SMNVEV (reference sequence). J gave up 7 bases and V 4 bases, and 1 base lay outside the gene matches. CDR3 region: CASSWDRVGYTF. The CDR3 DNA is TGTGCCAGCAGTTGGGACAGGGTTGGCTACACCTTC.

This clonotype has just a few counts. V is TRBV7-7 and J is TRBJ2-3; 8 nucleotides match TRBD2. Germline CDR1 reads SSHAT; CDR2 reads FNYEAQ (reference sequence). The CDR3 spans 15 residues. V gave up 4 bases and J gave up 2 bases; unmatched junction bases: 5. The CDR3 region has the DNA TGTGCCAGCAGCTCACGGGGGGGCCCCACAGATACGCAGTATTTT. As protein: CASSSRGGPTDTQYF. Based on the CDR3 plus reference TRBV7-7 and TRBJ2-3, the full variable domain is GAGVSQSPRYKVTKRGQDVTLRCDPISSHATLYWYQQALGQGPEFLTYFNYEAQPDKSGLPSDRFSAERPEGSISTLTIQRTEQRDSAMYRCASSSRGGPTDTQYFGPGTRLTVL.

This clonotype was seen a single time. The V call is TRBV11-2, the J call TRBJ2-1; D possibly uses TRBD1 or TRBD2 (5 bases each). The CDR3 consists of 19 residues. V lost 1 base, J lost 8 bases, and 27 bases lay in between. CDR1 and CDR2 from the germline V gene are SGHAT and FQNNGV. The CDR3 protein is CASSLAGWFRDGNPHEQFF. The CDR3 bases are TGTGCCAGCAGCTTAGCCGGATGGTTCCGGGACGGGAACCCTCATGAGCAGTTCTTC. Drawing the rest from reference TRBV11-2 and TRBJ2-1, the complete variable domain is EAGVAQSPRYKIIEKRQSVAFWCNPISGHATLYWYQQILGQGPKLLIQFQNNGVVDDSQLPKDRFSAERLKGVDSTLKIQPAKLEDSAVYLCASSLAGWFRDGNPHEQFFGPGTRLTVL.

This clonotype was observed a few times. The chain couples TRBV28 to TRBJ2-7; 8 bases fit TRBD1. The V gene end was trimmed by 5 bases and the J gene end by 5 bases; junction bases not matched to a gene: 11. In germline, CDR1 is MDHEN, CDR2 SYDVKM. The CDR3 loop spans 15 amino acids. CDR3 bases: TGTGCCAGCAGTCCCCGCCCCGGACAGGGTCACGAGCAGTACTTC. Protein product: CASSPRPGQGHEQYF.

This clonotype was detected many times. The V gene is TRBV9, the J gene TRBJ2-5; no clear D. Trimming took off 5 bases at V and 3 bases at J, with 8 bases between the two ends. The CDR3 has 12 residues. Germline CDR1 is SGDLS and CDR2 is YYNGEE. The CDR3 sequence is CASSVTEETQYF. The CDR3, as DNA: TGTGCCAGCAGTGTCACTGAAGAGACCCAGTACTTC.